Following are 14 T cell receptor beta chains from one sample sequenced in a study of blood T cell repertoires in COVID-19. Using immunoSEQ multiplex PCR, the repertoire was profiled, and TCRdb retains in-frame clones only, with some absent. The table has 250,000 to 350,000 clones, around 90% seen once; the top ten hold under 7%. The sequenced sample was peripheral blood. These receptors all stem from a woman under 40 with COVID-19, enrolled during active disease.

The CDR3 DNA is TGTGCCAGCAGCTTAGCTAGCGGGAGAGTCTACGAGCAGTACTTC. Translated, it gives CASSLASGRVYEQYF. The chain employs TRBV7-2 and TRBJ2-7; 9 nucleotides agree with TRBD2. V lost 0 bases to trimming and J lost 3 bases; unmatched junction nucleotides: 3. The CDR3 spans 15 residues. Germline lookup yields CDR1 SGHTA and CDR2 FQGNSA.

The rearrangement links TRBV5-1 to TRBJ2-2; TRBD2 matches 8 bases. Germline CDR1 SGHRS, CDR2 YFSETQ. V shed 4 bases and J 6 bases; nucleotides not matched to a gene: 17. CDR3 size: 18 residues. The CDR3 region has the DNA TGCGCCAGCAGCCTCGCGGGGAGGGGAGCGGGAGAGGCCGGGGAGCTGTTTTTT. Translating gives CASSLAGRGAGEAGELFF.

CDR3 nucleotide sequence: TGTGCCAGCTCAGAGGACAGGGCCACCTATGGCTACACCTTC. Protein sequence: CASSEDRATYGYTF. The V call is TRBV18, the J call TRBJ1-2; 8 nucleotides align to TRBD1. Germline CDR1 and CDR2: KGHSH and LQKENI. The CDR3 is 14 amino acids. Trimming cost V 5 bases and J 4 bases; bases outside gene matches: 6.

This chain joins TRBV15 and TRBJ1-4; 9 bases are shared with TRBD1. The CDR3 is made up of 16 amino acids. Trimming cost V 3 bases and J 2 bases; bases outside gene matches: 4. The V gene's germline CDR1 is LNHNV and CDR2 YYDKDF (reference sequence). This CDR3 reads CATSRGTGSTNEKLFF. The CDR3 DNA is TGTGCCACCAGCAGGGGGACAGGGTCGACTAATGAAAAACTGTTTTTT.

This clone has a single count. The chain recombines TRBV6-5 with TRBJ1-5; no clear D gene. The CDR3 sequence is 15 residues long. The V end was cut by 0 bases, the J end by 4 bases, with 10 bases between. CDR1 is MNHEY, CDR2 SVGAGI, per germline. CDR3 in DNA: TGTGCCAGCAGTTACTCCGGCGGGGTGAATCAGCCCCAGCATTTT. This sequence encodes CASSYSGGVNQPQHF.

This chain joins TRBV30 and TRBJ2-3, with TRBD2 matching over 12 bases. Germline CDR1 GTSNPN, CDR2 SVGIG (reference sequence). The CDR3 contains 13 residues. J was trimmed by 4 bases and V by 5 bases; bases with no gene match: 1. In DNA, the CDR3 is TGTGCCTGGCGACTAGCGGGAGCAGATACGCAGTATTTT. Translating it yields CAWRLAGADTQYF.

The V call is TRBV9, the J call TRBJ2-7; no firm D call. CDR1 and CDR2 from the germline V gene are SGDLS and YYNGEE. Trimming shortened V by 0 bases and J by 3 bases, and 13 bases separated the two germline ends. CDR3 length: 15 residues. CDR3 loop: CASSVGGRLNYEQYF. The CDR3 DNA sequence: TGTGCCAGCAGCGTAGGAGGTCGGTTGAACTACGAGCAGTACTTC.

The chain joins TRBV5-4 to TRBJ1-5; D is perhaps TRBD1 (6 bases). Germline V gene data show CDR1 as SGHNT and CDR2 as YYREEE (reference sequence). The CDR3 is 14 amino acids. V was cut by 4 bases and J by 4 bases, with 12 bases left in between. The DNA of the CDR3 is TGTGCCAGCAGCAAGTACGGGACAAATCAGCCCCAGCATTTT. Translation gives CASSKYGTNQPQHF.

The J gene is TRBJ1-5, the V gene TRBV7-2, with 7 bases that match TRBD1. The CDR3 has 16 residues. After removal of 0 bases from V and 0 bases from J, the junction contained 2 bases not matched to a gene. Looked up from germline, CDR1 is SGHTA and CDR2 is FQGNSA. CDR3 sequence reads: CASSLAGQYSNQPQHF. The CDR3 nucleotides are TGTGCCAGCAGCTTAGCGGGACAGTATAGCAATCAGCCCCAGCATTTT.

The chain's CDR3 is CASSQVGGGQPQHF. The CDR3 DNA reads as TGCGCCAGCAGCCAAGTGGGGGGAGGGCAGCCCCAGCATTTT. The chain links TRBV4-1 to TRBJ1-5; D possibly corresponds to TRBD1 (5 bases). Germline assignment: CDR1 MGHRA and CDR2 YSYEKL. V was shortened by 1 base and J by 7 bases, with 11 bases between the two germline ends. This CDR3 spans 14 amino acids.

J is TRBJ1-2 and V is TRBV4-3, with no clear D. V dropped 0 bases and J dropped 2 bases, with 10 bases sitting between them. This CDR3 is 15 amino acids long. CDR1 is LGHNA, CDR2 YSLEER, per germline. Here the CDR3 DNA reads TGCGCCAGCAGCCAAGATCCAGGCCCCAACTATGGCTACACCTTC. It codes for CASSQDPGPNYGYTF.

The chain combines TRBV5-1 with TRBJ2-1; TRBD1 is a possible D gene (5 bases). In germline, CDR1 is SGHRS, CDR2 YFSETQ. Trimming removed 4 bases from V and 12 bases from J, with 20 bases in between. The CDR3 sequence is 14 residues long. CDR3 sequence reads: CASSDDSVASRQFF. The CDR3 DNA sequence: TGCGCCAGCAGCGACGACAGTGTAGCCTCACGGCAGTTCTTC.

This chain links TRBV7-3 with TRBJ2-3; 15 bases fit TRBD2. The germline gives CDR1 SGHTA, CDR2 FQGTGA. The CDR3 sequence is 16 residues long. Germline trimming cut 5 bases from V and 9 bases from J; bases unmatched to any gene: 9. The CDR3 protein is CASSTPGLAGGGTQYF. In nucleotides, the CDR3 is TGTGCCAGCAGCACCCCGGGACTAGCGGGAGGAGGAACGCAGTATTTT. Variable domain in full (rest from reference TRBV7-3 and TRBJ2-3): GAGVSQTPSNKVTEKGKYVELRCDPISGHTALYWYRQSLGQGPEFLIYFQGTGAADDSGLPNDRFFAVRPEGSVSTLKIQRTERGDSAVYLCASSTPGLAGGGTQYFGPGTRLTVL.

The chain combines TRBV29-1 with TRBJ1-2; D remains ambiguous. The CDR3 loop spans 13 amino acids. Germline CDR1 SQVTM, CDR2 ANQGSEA. Trimming cost V 3 bases and J 3 bases, with 11 bases left between them. The CDR3 protein is CSVEPGSDYGYTF. CDR3 nucleotides: TGCAGCGTTGAGCCCGGGAGCGACTATGGCTACACCTTC.